One and the same sample provided the 22 T cell receptor beta chains below, sequenced in a study of blood T cell repertoires in COVID-19. The repertoire was sequenced with immunoSEQ multiplex PCR; TCRdb's copy has only in-frame clones and lacks some. Here the sample spans 71,000 or so clones, approximately 83% being singletons. Material for sequencing was peripheral blood. These receptors were collected from a man aged 70 or older with acute or convalescent COVID-19.

In its sample, this clone was seen once. The chain joins TRBV4-2 to TRBJ2-5; maybe TRBD2 (5 bases). The V gene's germline CDR1 is LGHNA and CDR2 YNFKEQ. This CDR3 comprises 15 residues. V dropped 0 bases and J dropped 2 bases, with 10 bases sitting between them. The CDR3 is CASSQDPAAQETQYF. The DNA for the CDR3 is TGTGCCAGCAGCCAAGATCCAGCGGCGCAAGAGACCCAGTACTTC.

This clone showed up many times. The CDR3 sequence: CASSIGQEAGGYTF. The CDR3 DNA sequence: TGTGCCAGCAGTATAGGACAGGAAGCTGGTGGCTACACCTTC. The genes are TRBV27 and TRBJ1-2, with 7 positions matching TRBD1. Germline V gives CDR1 MNHEY, CDR2 SMNVEV (reference sequence). Trimming took 5 bases from V and 7 from J; bases not matched to a gene: 10. The CDR3 totals 14 residues.

This chain uses TRBV30 with TRBJ1-5; D remains unclear. The V end was cut by 0 bases, the J end by 4 bases, with 4 bases between. Looked up from germline, CDR1 is GTSNPN and CDR2 is SVGIG (reference sequence). CDR3 size: 12 residues. CDR3: CAWSVPNQPQHF. In DNA form, the CDR3 reads TGTGCCTGGAGTGTCCCTAATCAGCCCCAGCATTTT.

As to this clone: With a much larger clone just one base away, this may be a read error. Other DNA sequences in the sample encode the same CDR3. The J gene is TRBJ2-1, the V gene TRBV4-1; D not resolved. The germline V and J ends were trimmed by 6 bases and 0 bases, with 15 bases remaining between them. The CDR3 length is 16 residues. Germline V gene lookup returns CDR1 MGHRA and CDR2 YSYEKL. CDR3 DNA: TGCGCCAGCAGTCATCTCGACTTGATCTCCTACAATGAGCAGTTCTTC. Protein product: CASSHLDLISYNEQFF.

CDR3 coding DNA: TGTGCCAGCAGCCAAGGTACAGGGTGGAACACTGAAGCTTTCTTT. Amino acid sequence: CASSQGTGWNTEAFF. The chain combines TRBV3-1 (or the pseudogene TRBV3-2) with TRBJ1-1; D might be TRBD1 (6 bases). CDR3 length: 15 amino acids. V shed 1 base and J shed 1 base, with 10 bases lying between them. Germline values: CDR1 LGHDT, CDR2 YNNKEL (reference sequence).

This chain links TRBV10-3 with TRBJ1-1; TRBD1 aligns across 9 bases. With 10 bases clipped from V and 1 base from J, the junction kept 7 bases outside the gene matches. This CDR3 is 14 amino acids long. The V gene's germline CDR1 is ENHRY and CDR2 SYGVKD. The CDR3 DNA sequence: TGTGCCACACTCCCGGACAGGGGGAACACTGAAGCTTTCTTT. This translates into CATLPDRGNTEAFF.

The chain couples TRBV6-2 or TRBV6-3 to TRBJ1-5; TRBD1 aligns across 10 bases. The CDR3 totals 16 residues. In germline, CDR1 is MNHEY, CDR2 SVGEGT. Trimming cost V 4 bases and J 6 bases; bases outside gene matches: 9. The CDR3 reads CASSSTGGTSGQPQHF. In DNA, the CDR3 is TGTGCCAGCAGTTCGACAGGGGGCACGAGTGGTCAGCCCCAGCATTTT.

V and J are TRBV28 and TRBJ1-1; D call uncertain. CDR1 and CDR2 (germline): MDHEN, SYDVKM. CDR3 size: 12 residues. Trimming took 6 bases from V and 1 from J, leaving 6 bases between them. The chain's CDR3 is CASRSQNTEAFF. The CDR3 bases are TGTGCCAGCAGATCACAGAACACTGAAGCTTTCTTT.

This chain links TRBV2 with TRBJ1-1; D is possibly TRBD1 (5 bases). Trimming pared 3 bases from V and 0 bases from J, leaving 11 bases between. Germline V lookup: CDR1 SNHLY, CDR2 FYNNEI. CDR3 length equals 15 residues. The CDR3 is CASSEGGGLNTEAFF. The CDR3 DNA is TGTGCCAGCAGTGAGGGGGGAGGCCTGAACACTGAAGCTTTCTTT.

The rearrangement joins TRBV4-3 to TRBJ1-2; D is undetermined. Germline CDR1 and CDR2: LGHNA and YSLEER. The CDR3 spans 14 residues. Trimming shortened V by 4 bases and J by 4 bases, and 13 bases separated the two germline ends. The CDR3 protein is CASSPSHRVYGYTF. CDR3 sequence (DNA): TGCGCCAGCAGCCCATCCCACAGAGTCTATGGCTACACCTTC.

In its sample, this clone was seen a few times. This CDR3 is CASTLELAGLFF. In nucleotides, the CDR3 is TGTGCCAGCACCCTCGAATTAGCGGGGCTGTTTTTT. The chain combines TRBV6-1 with TRBJ2-2, with 7 bases aligning to TRBD2. The CDR3 has 12 amino acids. V lost 7 bases and J lost 13; bases outside the gene matches: 9. Germline V CDR1 and CDR2: MNHNS, SASEGT.

The chain joins TRBV3-1 (or the pseudogene TRBV3-2) to TRBJ1-1; 11 nucleotides match TRBD1. The CDR3 has 15 residues. With V trimmed by 1 base and J by 5 bases, 3 bases remained unmatched. The germline CDR1 and CDR2 sequences are LGHDT and YNNKEL (reference sequence). As DNA, the CDR3 is TGTGCCAGCAGCCAAGGGACAGGGGGCCGGACTGAAGCTTTCTTT. As protein: CASSQGTGGRTEAFF.

This clone was observed once. The chain uses TRBV29-1 and TRBJ1-1; TRBD1 matches at 10 bases. CDR3 length equals 12 residues. Per germline, CDR1 SQVTM and CDR2 ANQGSEA. The J segment lost 6 bases and the V segment lost 6 bases, leaving 4 bases of the junction unmatched. CDR3 DNA sequence: TGCAGCGTGGGACAGGGGCGCGCTGAAGCTTTCTTT. Translating it yields CSVGQGRAEAFF.

Only a few counts were recorded for this clone. This sequence joins TRBV6-5 and TRBJ1-1, with 8 bases identical to TRBD1. The CDR3 is 13 amino acids. The ends lost 6 bases at V and 3 bases at J; junction bases unmatched: 3. Germline V gene lookup returns CDR1 MNHEY and CDR2 SVGAGI. The CDR3 sequence is CASRSTGDTEAFF. The CDR3 DNA reads as TGTGCCAGCAGGTCGACAGGGGACACTGAAGCTTTCTTT.

Here the CDR3 reads CASSLGGEAFF. The CDR3 DNA follows: TGTGCCAGCAGCTTAGGCGGGGAAGCTTTCTTT. The chain uses TRBV7-2 and TRBJ1-1; D not certain. Germline CDR1 and CDR2: SGHTA and FQGNSA. This CDR3 is built from 11 residues. The V end was cut by 1 base, the J end by 8 bases, with 5 bases between.

The genes are TRBV5-5 and TRBJ2-7, with TRBD2 matching 8 bases. CDR1 is SGHKS, CDR2 YYEKEE, per germline (reference sequence). The CDR3 is made up of 14 amino acids. Trimming took 3 bases from V and 0 from J; bases not matched to a gene: 2. The CDR3 here is CASSYSGISYEQYF. The DNA for the CDR3 is TGTGCCAGCAGCTATAGCGGGATCTCCTACGAGCAGTACTTC.

This rearrangement joins TRBV24-1 to TRBJ1-5; D is unresolved. V lost 4 bases to trimming and J lost 7 bases, with 7 bases between them. This CDR3 has 12 amino acids. CDR1 KGHDR and CDR2 SFDVKD come from the germline V gene. This CDR3 reads CATSEAGQPQHF. For the CDR3, the DNA is TGTGCCACCAGTGAGGCAGGCCAGCCCCAGCATTTT.

V gene TRBV5-6 combines with J gene TRBJ1-1; D unclear. CDR3 length: 14 amino acids. V dropped 1 base and J dropped 0 bases, with 7 bases sitting between them. The V gene's germline CDR1 is SGHDT and CDR2 YYEEEE. The CDR3 region is CASSLRLMNTEAFF. Here the CDR3 DNA reads TGTGCCAGCAGCTTGAGACTTATGAACACTGAAGCTTTCTTT.

J is TRBJ1-1 and V is TRBV28; D gene uncertain. The CDR3 spans 14 residues. V shed 6 bases and J shed 0 bases, with 11 bases lying between them. The germline V gene has CDR1 MDHEN and CDR2 SYDVKM. Written as DNA, the CDR3 is TGTGCCAGCAGACTCCCCCAGGTGAACACTGAAGCTTTCTTT. Protein product: CASRLPQVNTEAFF.

The chain recombines TRBV2 with TRBJ2-5; D gene ambiguous. Germline V gene sequence: CDR1 SNHLY, CDR2 FYNNEI. V lost 4 bases, J lost 1 base, and 4 bases lay in between. This CDR3 has 12 amino acids. This chain's CDR3 is CASSVLQETQYF. The CDR3, as DNA: TGTGCCAGCAGTGTTCTCCAAGAGACCCAGTACTTC.

V is TRBV3-1 (or the pseudogene TRBV3-2) and J is TRBJ1-5; no clear D gene. Trimming shortened V by 0 bases and J by 6 bases, and 9 bases separated the two germline ends. The germline CDR1 and CDR2 sequences are LGHDT and YNNKEL (reference sequence). CDR3 length equals 14 residues. The CDR3 region is CASSQDPLSQPQHF. The CDR3 DNA follows: TGTGCCAGCAGCCAAGATCCCCTAAGTCAGCCCCAGCATTTT.

This chain uses TRBV9 with TRBJ2-3; TRBD1 aligns across 7 bases. The germline V gene has CDR1 SGDLS and CDR2 YYNGEE. The CDR3 length is 15 residues. Trimming removed 3 bases from V and 3 bases from J; junction bases left unmatched: 7. This CDR3 is CASSARGGRTDTQYF. In nucleotides, the CDR3 is TGTGCCAGCAGCGCCAGAGGGGGCCGGACAGATACGCAGTATTTT.